This T cell receptor beta chain stems from a study of blood T cell repertoires in COVID-19. Study information: In each case, the material was cDNA or gDNA derived from T cells, B-cell-depleted T cells, or PBMCs.

The authors' processing: Researchers report that nucleated cell counts were estimated from reference gene primer amplification. Assay: immunoSEQ multiplex PCR; the TCRdb copy retains only in-frame clones and omits some. V, J and clone size were drawn from that table, and D and trimming were deduced from the DNA. This sample has roughly 260,000 clones, with about four fifths found just once. CDR1 and CDR2 (germline): SGHKS, YYEKEE (reference sequence). Trimming removed 4 bases from V and 5 bases from J, with 21 bases in between. The CDR3 is 16 residues long. Source material: peripheral blood. This sequence joins TRBV5-5 and TRBJ1-1; D remains ambiguous. The TCR sequence derives from a woman in her 70s with acute or convalescent COVID-19. The CDR3 here is CASSPLPLSGRTEAFF. CDR3 nucleotides: TGTGCCAGCAGCCCACTCCCTTTATCGGGTAGGACTGAAGCTTTCTTT.